The text below deals with one TCR beta chain. This sample was included in a study of T cell changes during pregnancy in multiple sclerosis. The assay was immunoSEQ multiplex PCR, and TCRdb's table has in-frame clones only and misses some. The sample gives around 56,000 clones, 90% of which show up once; 2% to 2.5% is in the top ten. Trimming pared 2 bases from V and 6 bases from J, leaving 8 bases between. This CDR3 contains 12 residues. The germline gives CDR1 SGHRS, CDR2 YFSETQ. This TCR was sampled from a female donor in good health, enrolled as a control in a pregnancy study. V is TRBV5-1 and J is TRBJ1-2, with D possibly matching TRBD1 (5 bases). The sample was peripheral blood, taken in the first trimester of pregnancy. The CDR3 reads CASSLSGNGYTF. As DNA, the CDR3 is TGCGCCAGCAGCTTATCAGGGAATGGCTACACCTTC.